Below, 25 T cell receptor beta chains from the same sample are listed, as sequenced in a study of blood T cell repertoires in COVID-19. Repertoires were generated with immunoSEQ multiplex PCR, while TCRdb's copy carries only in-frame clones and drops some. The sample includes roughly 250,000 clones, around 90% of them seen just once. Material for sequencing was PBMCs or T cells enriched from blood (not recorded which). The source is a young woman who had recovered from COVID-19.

This chain's CDR3 is CATSREAGGTDTQYF. The CDR3 coding sequence is TGTGCCACCAGCAGAGAGGCGGGAGGCACAGATACGCAGTATTTT. This rearrangement joins TRBV15 to TRBJ2-3, with 7 bases identical to TRBD2. V was pared by 0 bases and J by 1 base, with 1 base of the junction left unmatched. The CDR3 sequence is 15 residues long. Looked up from germline, CDR1 is LNHNV and CDR2 is YYDKDF (reference sequence).

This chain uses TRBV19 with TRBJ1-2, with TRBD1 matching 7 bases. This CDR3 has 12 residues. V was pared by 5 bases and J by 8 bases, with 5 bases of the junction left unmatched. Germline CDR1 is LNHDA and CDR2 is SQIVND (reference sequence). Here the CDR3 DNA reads TGTGCCAGTAGTGGACAGGATCGGGGCTACACCTTC. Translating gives CASSGQDRGYTF.

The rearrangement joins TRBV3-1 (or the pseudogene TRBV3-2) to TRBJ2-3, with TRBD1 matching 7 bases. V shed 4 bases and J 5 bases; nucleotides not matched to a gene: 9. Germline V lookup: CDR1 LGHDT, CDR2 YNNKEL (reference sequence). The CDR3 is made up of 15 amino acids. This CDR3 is CASSLSGRGRDTQYF. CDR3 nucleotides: TGTGCCAGCAGCCTATCCGGCAGGGGGAGAGATACGCAGTATTTT.

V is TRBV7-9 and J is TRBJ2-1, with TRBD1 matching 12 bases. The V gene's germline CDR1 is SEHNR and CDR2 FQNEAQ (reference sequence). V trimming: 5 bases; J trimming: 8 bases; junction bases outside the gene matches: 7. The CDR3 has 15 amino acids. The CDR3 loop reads CASSQGQGAGHEQFF. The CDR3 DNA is TGTGCCAGCAGCCAGGGACAGGGGGCGGGCCATGAGCAGTTCTTC.

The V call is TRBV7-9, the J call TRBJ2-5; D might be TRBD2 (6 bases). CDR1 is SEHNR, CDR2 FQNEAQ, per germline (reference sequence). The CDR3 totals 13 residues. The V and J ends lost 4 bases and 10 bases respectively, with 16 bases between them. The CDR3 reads CASSSGGVRDQYF. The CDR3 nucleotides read TGTGCCAGCAGCTCAGGCGGGGTTCGAGACCAGTACTTC. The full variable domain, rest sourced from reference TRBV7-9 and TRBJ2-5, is DTGVSQNPRHKITKRGQNVTFRCDPISEHNRLYWYRQTLGQGPEFLTYFQNEAQLEKSRLLSDRFSAERPKGSFSTLEIQRTEQGDSAMYLCASSSGGVRDQYFGPGTRLLVL.

This CDR3 reads CASSHLDRTEAFF. The CDR3 DNA sequence: TGTGCCAGCAGTCACCTGGACAGGACCGAAGCTTTCTTT. This chain links TRBV3-1 (or the pseudogene TRBV3-2) with TRBJ1-1, with 7 bases fitting TRBD1. The CDR3 covers 13 residues. Germline V gives CDR1 LGHDT, CDR2 YNNKEL (reference sequence). V lost 6 bases and J lost 8; bases outside the gene matches: 9.

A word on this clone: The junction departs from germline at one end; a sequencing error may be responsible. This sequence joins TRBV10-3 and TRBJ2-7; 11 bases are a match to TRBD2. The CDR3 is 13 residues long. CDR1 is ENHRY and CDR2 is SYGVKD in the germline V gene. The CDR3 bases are TGTGCCATCAGTCCTAGAGGGACTAGCGGCCCCTGCTTC. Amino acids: CAISPRGTSGPCF.

CDR3 amino acids: CASSIVGTGGAGGYTF. In DNA form, the CDR3 reads TGTGCCAGTAGTATCGTGGGGACAGGGGGCGCGGGAGGCTACACCTTC. The chain recombines TRBV19 with TRBJ1-2; TRBD1 aligns across 12 bases. CDR1 is LNHDA, CDR2 SQIVND, per germline (reference sequence). Trimming at V came to 3 bases and at J to 8 bases, leaving 10 bases not matched to a gene. The CDR3 contains 16 residues.

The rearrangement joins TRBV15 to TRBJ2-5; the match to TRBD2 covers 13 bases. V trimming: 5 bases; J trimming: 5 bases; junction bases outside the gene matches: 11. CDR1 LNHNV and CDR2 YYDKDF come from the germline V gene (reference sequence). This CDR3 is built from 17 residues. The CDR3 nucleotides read TGTGCCACCAGCGAGAGACCGGGACTAGCGGGGATGGAGACCCAGTACTTC. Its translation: CATSERPGLAGMETQYF.

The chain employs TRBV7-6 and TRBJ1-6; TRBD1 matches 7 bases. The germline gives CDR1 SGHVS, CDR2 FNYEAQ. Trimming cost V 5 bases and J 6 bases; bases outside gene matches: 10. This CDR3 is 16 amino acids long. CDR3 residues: CASSLGTVGFNSPLHF. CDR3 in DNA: TGTGCCAGCAGCCTAGGGACAGTAGGATTTAATTCACCCCTCCACTTT.

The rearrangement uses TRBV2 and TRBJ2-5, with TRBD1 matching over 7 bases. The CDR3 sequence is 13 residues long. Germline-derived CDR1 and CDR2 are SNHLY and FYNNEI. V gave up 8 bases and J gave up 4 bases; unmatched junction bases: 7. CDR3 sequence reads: CASGRQGGETQYF. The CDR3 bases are TGTGCCAGCGGCCGACAGGGCGGAGAGACCCAGTACTTC.

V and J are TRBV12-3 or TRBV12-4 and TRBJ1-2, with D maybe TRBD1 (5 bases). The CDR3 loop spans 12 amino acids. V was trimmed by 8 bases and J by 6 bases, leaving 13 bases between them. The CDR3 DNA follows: TGTGCCAGCGTTTGGGGGGAGCATGGCTACACCTTC. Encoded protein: CASVWGEHGYTF.

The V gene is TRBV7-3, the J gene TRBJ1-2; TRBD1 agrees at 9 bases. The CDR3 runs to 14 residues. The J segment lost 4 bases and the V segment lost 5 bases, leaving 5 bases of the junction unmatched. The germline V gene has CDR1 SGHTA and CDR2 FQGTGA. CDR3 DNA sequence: TGTGCCAGCAGCCCGACGGGACAGGGCTATGGCTACACCTTC. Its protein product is CASSPTGQGYGYTF.

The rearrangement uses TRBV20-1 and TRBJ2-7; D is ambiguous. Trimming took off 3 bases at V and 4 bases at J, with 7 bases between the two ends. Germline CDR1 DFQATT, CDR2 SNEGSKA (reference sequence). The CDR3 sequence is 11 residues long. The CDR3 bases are TGCAGTGCTAGTCCCAGGTACGAGCAGTACTTC. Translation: CSASPRYEQYF.

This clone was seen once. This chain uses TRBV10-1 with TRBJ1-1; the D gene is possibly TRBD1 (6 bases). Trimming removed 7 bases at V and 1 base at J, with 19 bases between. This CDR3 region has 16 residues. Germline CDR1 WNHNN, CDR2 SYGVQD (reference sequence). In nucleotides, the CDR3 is TGCGCCAGCACTATTCTGACCGGGACAACGAACACTGAAGCTTTCTTT. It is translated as CASTILTGTTNTEAFF.

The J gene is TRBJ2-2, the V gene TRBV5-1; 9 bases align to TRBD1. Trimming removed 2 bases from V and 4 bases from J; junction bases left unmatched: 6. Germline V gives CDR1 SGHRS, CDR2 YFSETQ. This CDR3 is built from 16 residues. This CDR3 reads CASSLHGTGSTGELFF. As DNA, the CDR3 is TGCGCCAGCAGCTTACACGGGACAGGGAGCACCGGGGAGCTGTTTTTT.

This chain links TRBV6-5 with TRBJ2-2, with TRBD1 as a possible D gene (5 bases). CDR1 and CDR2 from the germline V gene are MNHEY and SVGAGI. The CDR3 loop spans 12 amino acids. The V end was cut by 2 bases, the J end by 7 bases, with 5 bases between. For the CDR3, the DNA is TGTGCCAGCAGTTACAGGGGCGGGGAGCTGTTTTTT. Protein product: CASSYRGGELFF.

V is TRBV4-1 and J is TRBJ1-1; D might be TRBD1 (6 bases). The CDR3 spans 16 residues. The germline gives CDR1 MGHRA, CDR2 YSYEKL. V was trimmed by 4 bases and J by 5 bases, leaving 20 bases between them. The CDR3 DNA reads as TGCGCCAGCAGCCTGCACCACCCGGGGGGCAATACTGAAGCTTTCTTT. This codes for CASSLHHPGGNTEAFF.

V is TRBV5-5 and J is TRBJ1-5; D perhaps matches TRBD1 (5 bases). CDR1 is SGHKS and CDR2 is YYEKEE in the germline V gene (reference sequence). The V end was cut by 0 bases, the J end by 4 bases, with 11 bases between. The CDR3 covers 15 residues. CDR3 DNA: TGTGCCAGCAGCTTGGCCCCGGCAGGGAATCAGCCCCAGCATTTT. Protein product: CASSLAPAGNQPQHF.

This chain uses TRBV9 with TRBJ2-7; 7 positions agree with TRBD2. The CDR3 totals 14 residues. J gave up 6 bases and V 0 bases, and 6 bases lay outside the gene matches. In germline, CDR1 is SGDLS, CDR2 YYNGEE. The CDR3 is CASSVGLREFEQYF. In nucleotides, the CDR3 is TGTGCCAGCAGCGTAGGATTGCGGGAGTTCGAGCAGTACTTC.

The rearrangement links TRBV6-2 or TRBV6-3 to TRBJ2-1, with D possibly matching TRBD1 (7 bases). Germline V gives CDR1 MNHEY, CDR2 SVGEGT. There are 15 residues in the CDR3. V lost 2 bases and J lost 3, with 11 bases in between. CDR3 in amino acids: CASSYRRGLYNEQFF. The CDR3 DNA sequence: TGTGCCAGCAGTTACAGGAGGGGGCTCTACAATGAGCAGTTCTTC.

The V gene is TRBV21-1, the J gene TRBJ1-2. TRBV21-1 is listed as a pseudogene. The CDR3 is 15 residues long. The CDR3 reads CASSLGPSEFYGYTF. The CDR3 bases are TGTGCCAGCAGTCTAGGTCCAAGCGAATTCTATGGCTACACCTTC.

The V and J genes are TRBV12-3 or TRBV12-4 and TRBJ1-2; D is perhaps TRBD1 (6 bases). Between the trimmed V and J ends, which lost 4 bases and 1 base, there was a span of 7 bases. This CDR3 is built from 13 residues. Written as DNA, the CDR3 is TGTGCCAGCAGTTACAGGGTTAACTATGGCTACACCTTC. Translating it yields CASSYRVNYGYTF.

Written as DNA, the CDR3 is TGTGCCAGCAGTAGCCGGGACAGGGCCTACGAGCAGTACTTC. Protein sequence: CASSSRDRAYEQYF. The genes are TRBV6-5 and TRBJ2-7; 9 bases fit TRBD1. Germline CDR1 reads MNHEY; CDR2 reads SVGAGI. This CDR3 is 14 amino acids long. The V gene end was trimmed by 5 bases and the J gene end by 2 bases; junction bases not matched to a gene: 4.

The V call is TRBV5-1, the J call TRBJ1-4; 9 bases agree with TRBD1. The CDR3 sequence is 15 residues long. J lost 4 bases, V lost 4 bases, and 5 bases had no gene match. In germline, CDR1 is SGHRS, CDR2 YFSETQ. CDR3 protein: CASSPRQGVNEKLFF. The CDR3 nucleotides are TGCGCCAGCAGCCCCAGACAGGGGGTTAATGAAAAACTGTTTTTT.